Listed below are T cell receptor beta chains from one sample, sequenced in a study of blood T cell repertoires in COVID-19. The table came from immunoSEQ multiplex PCR; TCRdb's copy has only in-frame clones and leaves some out. The table records approximately 320,000 clones, roughly nine tenths of them present only once. The sample was PBMCs or T cells enriched from blood (not recorded which). All receptors derive from a man in his 60s who had recovered from COVID-19. CDR3s leave out the opening cysteine and the closing phenylalanine or tryptophan.

J,V,CDR3
TRBJ2-1,TRBV19,ASSILASGKNEQF
TRBJ2-5,TRBV7-6,ASRLMPSSAGETQY
TRBJ1-1,TRBV4-1,ASSQAFTGGTEAF
TRBJ2-7,TRBV9,ASSVFSSTGVYEQY
TRBJ1-3,TRBV4-2,ASSHNGGSGNTIY
TRBJ2-2,TRBV6-4,ASRPGTSGTLAGELF
TRBJ2-7,TRBV27,ASSPGGPYEQY
TRBJ1-3,TRBV19,ASSIGTRTGNTIY
TRBJ1-1,TRBV14,ASSQDRGPSYTEAF
TRBJ1-1,TRBV29-1,SVVGGLAGTGTEAF
TRBJ1-1,TRBV2,ASSVSSVNTEAF
TRBJ2-2,TRBV11-3,ASSSSAGELF
TRBJ1-5,TRBV6-5,ASSELNQPQH
TRBJ2-2,TRBV3-1/TRBV3-2,ASSRDRGNTGELF
TRBJ2-1,TRBV11-2,ASSLSGGGRFLF
TRBJ2-7,TRBV6-6,ASSYGGRANEQY
TRBJ2-5,TRBV24-1,ATSDLKHGETQY
TRBJ2-1,TRBV10-1,ASSKSSYNEQF